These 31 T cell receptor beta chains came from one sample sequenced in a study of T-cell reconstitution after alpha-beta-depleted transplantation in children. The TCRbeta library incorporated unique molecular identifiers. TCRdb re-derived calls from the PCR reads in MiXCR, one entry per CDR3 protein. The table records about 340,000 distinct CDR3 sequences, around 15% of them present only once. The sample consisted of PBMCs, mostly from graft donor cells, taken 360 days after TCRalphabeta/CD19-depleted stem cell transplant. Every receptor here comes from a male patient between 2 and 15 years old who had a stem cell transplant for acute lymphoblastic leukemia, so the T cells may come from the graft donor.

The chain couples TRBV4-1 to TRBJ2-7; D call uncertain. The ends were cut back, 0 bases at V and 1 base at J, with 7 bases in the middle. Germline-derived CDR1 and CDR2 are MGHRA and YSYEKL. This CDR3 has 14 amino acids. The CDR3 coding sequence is TGCGCCAGCAGCCAAGATGGACCGTCCTACGAGCAGTACTTC. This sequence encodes CASSQDGPSYEQYF.

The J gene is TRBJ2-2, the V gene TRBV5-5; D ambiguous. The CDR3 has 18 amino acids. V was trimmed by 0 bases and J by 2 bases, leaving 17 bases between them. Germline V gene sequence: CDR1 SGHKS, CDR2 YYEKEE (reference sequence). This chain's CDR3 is CASSLEIPRTTNTGELFF. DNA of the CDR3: TGTGCCAGCAGCTTGGAAATACCAAGGACGACAAACACCGGGGAGCTGTTTTTT. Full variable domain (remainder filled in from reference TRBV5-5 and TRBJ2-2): DAGVTQSPTHLIKTRGQQVTLRCSPISGHKSVSWYQQVLGQGPQFIFQYYEKEERGRGNFPDRFSARQFPNYSSELNVNALLLGDSALYLCASSLEIPRTTNTGELFFGEGSRLTVL.

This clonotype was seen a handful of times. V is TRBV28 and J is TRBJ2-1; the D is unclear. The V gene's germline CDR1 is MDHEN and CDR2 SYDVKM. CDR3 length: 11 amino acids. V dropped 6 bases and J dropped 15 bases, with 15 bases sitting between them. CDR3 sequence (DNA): TGTGCCAGCAGGGCTCTTTGGGGTCTGTTCTTC. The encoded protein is CASRALWGLFF.

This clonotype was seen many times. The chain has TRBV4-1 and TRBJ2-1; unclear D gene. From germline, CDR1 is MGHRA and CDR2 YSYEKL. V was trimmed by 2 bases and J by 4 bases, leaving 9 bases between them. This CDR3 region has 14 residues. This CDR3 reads CASSQLTLYNEQFF. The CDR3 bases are TGCGCCAGCAGCCAACTAACCCTTTACAATGAGCAGTTCTTC.

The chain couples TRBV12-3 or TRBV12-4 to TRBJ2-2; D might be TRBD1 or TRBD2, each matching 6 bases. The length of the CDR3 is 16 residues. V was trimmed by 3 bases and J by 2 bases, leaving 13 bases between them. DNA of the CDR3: TGTGCCAGCAGTTTCATTCGGGGGCTCAACACCGGGGAGCTGTTTTTT. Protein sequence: CASSFIRGLNTGELFF.

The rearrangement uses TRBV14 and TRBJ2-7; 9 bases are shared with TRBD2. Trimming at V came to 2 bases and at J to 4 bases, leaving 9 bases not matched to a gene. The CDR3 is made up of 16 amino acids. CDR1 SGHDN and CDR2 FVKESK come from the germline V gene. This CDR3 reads CASSQWHLAGLYEQYF. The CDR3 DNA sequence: TGTGCCAGCAGCCAATGGCATCTAGCGGGATTGTACGAGCAGTACTTC.

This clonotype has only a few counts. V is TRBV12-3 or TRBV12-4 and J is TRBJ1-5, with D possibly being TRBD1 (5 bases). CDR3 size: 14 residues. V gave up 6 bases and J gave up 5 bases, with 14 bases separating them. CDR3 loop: CASSLGGDHQPQHF. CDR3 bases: TGTGCCAGCAGCCTTGGGGGGGACCATCAGCCCCAGCATTTT.

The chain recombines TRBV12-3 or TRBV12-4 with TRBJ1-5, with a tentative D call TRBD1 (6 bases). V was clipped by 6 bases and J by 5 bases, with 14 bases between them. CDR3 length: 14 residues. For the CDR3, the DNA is TGTGCCAGCAGCCTAACAGGGAGGGATCAGCCCCAGCATTTT. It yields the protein CASSLTGRDQPQHF.

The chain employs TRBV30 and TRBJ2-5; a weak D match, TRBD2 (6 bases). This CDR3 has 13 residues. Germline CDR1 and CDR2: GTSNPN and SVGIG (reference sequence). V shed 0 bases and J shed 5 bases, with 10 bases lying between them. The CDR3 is CAWSVRLVETQYF. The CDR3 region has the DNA TGTGCCTGGAGTGTACGACTAGTGGAGACCCAGTACTTC.

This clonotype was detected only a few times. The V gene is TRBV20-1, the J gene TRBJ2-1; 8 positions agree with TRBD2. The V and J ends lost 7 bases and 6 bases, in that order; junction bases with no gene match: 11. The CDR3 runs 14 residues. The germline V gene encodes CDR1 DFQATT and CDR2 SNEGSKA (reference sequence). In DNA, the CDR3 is TGCAGTGTCATAGCGGGACGGCCTCTCAATGAGCAGTTCTTC. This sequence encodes CSVIAGRPLNEQFF.

The CDR3 DNA reads TGTGCCAGCAGTTTCCGGAGAATCAATTCACCCCTCCACTTT. It is translated as CASSFRRINSPLHF. V gene TRBV28 combines with J gene TRBJ1-6; D unclear. This CDR3 is 14 amino acids long. Per the germline V gene, CDR1 is MDHEN and CDR2 is SYDVKM. V lost 3 bases to trimming and J lost 7 bases, with 10 bases between them.

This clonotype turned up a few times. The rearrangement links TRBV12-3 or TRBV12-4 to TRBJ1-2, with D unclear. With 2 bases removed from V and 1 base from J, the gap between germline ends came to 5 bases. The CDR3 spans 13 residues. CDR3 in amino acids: CASSLTSNYGYTF. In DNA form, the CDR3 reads TGTGCCAGCAGTTTAACTAGTAACTATGGCTACACCTTC.

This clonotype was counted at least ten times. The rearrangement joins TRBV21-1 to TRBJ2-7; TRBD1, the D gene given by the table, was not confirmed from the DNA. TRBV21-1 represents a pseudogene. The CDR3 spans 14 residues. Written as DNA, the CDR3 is TGTGCCAGCGGGGGCACAGGGGGTGTTGATGAGCAGTACTTC. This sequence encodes CASGGTGGVDEQYF.

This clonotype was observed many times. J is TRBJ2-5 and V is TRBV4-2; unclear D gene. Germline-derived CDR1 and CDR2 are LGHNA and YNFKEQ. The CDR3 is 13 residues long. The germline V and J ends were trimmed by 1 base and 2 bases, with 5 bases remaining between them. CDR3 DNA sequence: TGTGCCAGCAGCCAAGTCAGTCAAGAGACCCAGTACTTC. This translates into CASSQVSQETQYF.

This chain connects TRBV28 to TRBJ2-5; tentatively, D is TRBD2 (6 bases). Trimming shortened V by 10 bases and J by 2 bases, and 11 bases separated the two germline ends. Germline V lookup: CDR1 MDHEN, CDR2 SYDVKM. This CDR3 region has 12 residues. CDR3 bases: TGTGCCACCGCACGGGAGCAAGAGACCCAGTACTTC. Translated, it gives CATAREQETQYF.

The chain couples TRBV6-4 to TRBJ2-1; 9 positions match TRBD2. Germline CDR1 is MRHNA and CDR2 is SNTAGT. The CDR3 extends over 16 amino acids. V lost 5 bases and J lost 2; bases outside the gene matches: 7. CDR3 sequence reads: CASSRSGGRAYNEQFF. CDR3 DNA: TGTGCCAGCAGTCGATCGGGCGGGAGGGCCTACAATGAGCAGTTCTTC.

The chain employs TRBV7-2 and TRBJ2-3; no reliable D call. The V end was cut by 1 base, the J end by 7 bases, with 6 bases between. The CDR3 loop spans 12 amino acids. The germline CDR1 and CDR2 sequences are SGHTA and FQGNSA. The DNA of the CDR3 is TGTGCCAGCAGCTTAGTTTTCAATACGCAGTATTTT. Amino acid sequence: CASSLVFNTQYF.

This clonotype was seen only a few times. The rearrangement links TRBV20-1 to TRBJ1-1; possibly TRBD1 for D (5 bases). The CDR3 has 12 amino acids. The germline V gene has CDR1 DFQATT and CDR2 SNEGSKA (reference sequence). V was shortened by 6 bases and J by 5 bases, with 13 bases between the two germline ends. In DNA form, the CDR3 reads TGCAGTGCCGACAGCCGTAGGACTGAAGCTTTCTTT. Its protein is CSADSRRTEAFF.

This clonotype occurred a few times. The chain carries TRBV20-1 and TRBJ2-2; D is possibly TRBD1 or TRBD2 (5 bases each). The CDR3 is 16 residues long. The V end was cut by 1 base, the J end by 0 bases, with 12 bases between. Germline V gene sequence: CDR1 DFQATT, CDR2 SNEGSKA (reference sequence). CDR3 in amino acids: CSARGGLATNTGELFF. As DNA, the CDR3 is TGCAGTGCTAGAGGGGGCCTAGCAACGAACACCGGGGAGCTGTTTTTT.

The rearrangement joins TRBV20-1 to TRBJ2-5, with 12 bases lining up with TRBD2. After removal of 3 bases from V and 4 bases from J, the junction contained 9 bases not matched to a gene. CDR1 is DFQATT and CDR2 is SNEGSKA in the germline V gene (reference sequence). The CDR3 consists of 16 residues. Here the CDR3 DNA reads TGCAGTGCTAGTAGACTAGCGGGAGAGGACAGAGAGACCCAGTACTTC. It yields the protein CSASRLAGEDRETQYF.

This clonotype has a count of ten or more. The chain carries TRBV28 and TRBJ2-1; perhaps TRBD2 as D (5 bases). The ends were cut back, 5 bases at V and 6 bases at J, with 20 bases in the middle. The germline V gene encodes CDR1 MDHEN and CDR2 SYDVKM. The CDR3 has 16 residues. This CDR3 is CASSPEEPGGVNEQFF. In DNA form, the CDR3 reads TGTGCCAGCAGTCCCGAAGAGCCCGGAGGAGTCAATGAGCAGTTCTTC.

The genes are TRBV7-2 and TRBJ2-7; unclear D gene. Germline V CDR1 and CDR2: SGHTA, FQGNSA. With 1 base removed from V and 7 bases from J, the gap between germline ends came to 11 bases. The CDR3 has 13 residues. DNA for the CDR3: TGTGCCAGCAGCTTAGAGGCGCGTCGGGAGCAGTACTTC. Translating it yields CASSLEARREQYF.

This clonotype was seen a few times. CDR3 loop: CASSPVPLDVSYF. CDR3 nucleotide sequence: TGTGCCAGCAGTCCAGTCCCCTTGGATGTGTCGTATTTT. The rearrangement uses TRBV6-2 or TRBV6-3 and TRBJ2-3; D uncertain. With 5 bases removed from V and 14 bases from J, the gap between germline ends came to 20 bases. This CDR3 is built from 13 residues. The germline CDR1 and CDR2 sequences are MNHEY and SVGEGT.

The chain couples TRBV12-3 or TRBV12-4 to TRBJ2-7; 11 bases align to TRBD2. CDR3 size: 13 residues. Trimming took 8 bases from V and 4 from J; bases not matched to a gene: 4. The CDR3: CASGLAGGYEQYF. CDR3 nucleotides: TGTGCCAGCGGGCTAGCGGGAGGTTACGAGCAGTACTTC.

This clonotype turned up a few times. Here the CDR3 DNA reads TGTGCCATCAGTGCCAGCGGGAGGGACGAGCAGTACTTC. Protein sequence: CAISASGRDEQYF. This chain connects TRBV10-3 to TRBJ2-7; TRBD2 aligns across 10 bases. The CDR3 has 13 amino acids. From germline, CDR1 is ENHRY and CDR2 SYGVKD. V shed 4 bases, J shed 5 bases, and the junction held 2 bases outside the gene matches.

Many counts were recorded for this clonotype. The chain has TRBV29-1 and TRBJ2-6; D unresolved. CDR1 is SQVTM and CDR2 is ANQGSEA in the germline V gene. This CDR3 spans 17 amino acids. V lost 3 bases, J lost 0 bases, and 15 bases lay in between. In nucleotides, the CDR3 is TGCAGCGTTGAGGGTCAGGTCCCCCCCTCTGGGGCCAACGTCCTGACTTTC. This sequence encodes CSVEGQVPPSGANVLTF. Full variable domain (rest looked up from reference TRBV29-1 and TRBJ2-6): SAVISQKPSRDICQRGTSLTIQCQVDSQVTMMFWYRQQPGQSLTLIATANQGSEATYESGFVIDKFPISRPNLTFSTLTVSNMSPEDSSIYLCSVEGQVPPSGANVLTFGAGSRLTVL.

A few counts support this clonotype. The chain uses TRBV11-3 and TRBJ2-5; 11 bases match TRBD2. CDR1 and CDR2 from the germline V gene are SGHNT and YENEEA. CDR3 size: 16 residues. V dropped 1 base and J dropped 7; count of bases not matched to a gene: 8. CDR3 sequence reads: CASSLGLAGLSGTQYF. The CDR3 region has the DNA TGTGCCAGCAGCTTAGGACTAGCGGGGCTTAGCGGGACCCAGTACTTC.

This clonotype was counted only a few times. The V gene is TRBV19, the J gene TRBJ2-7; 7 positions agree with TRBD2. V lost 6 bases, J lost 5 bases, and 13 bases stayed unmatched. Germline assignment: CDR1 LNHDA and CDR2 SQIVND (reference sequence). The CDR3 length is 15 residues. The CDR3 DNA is TGTGCCAGTAGCTCATGGGCTAGCGGCGCTAACGAGCAGTACTTC. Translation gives CASSSWASGANEQYF.

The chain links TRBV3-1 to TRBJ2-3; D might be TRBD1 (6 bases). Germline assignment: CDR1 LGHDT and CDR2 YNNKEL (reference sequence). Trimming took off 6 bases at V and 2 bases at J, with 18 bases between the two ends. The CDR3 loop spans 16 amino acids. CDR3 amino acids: CASSQTGASNTDTQYF. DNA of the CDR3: TGTGCCAGCAGTCAGACAGGAGCATCGAACACAGATACGCAGTATTTT.

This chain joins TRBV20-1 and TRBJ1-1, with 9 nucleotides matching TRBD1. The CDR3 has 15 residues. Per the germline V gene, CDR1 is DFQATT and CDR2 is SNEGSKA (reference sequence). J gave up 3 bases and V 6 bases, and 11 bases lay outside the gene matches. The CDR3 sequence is CSATTTGGGDTEAFF. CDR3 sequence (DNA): TGCAGTGCCACCACGACAGGGGGAGGTGACACTGAAGCTTTCTTT.

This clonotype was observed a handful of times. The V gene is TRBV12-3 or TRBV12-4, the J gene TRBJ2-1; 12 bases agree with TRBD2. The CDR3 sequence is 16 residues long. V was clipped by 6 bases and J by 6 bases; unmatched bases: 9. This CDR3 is CASRPGLAGLVNEQFF. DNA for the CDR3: TGTGCCAGCAGACCCGGACTAGCGGGATTGGTCAATGAGCAGTTCTTC.